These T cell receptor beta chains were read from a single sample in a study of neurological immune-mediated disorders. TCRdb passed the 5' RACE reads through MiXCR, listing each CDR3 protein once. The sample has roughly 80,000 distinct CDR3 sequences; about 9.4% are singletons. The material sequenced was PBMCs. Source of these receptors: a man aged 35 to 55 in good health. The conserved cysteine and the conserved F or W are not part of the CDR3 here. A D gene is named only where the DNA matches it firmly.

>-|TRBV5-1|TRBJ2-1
ASSQVLSNEQF
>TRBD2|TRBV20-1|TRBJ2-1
SARGRGGLGYNEQF
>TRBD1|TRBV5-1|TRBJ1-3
ASRKNTGETGNTIY
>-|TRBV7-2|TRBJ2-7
ASSLEVGTGTYEQY
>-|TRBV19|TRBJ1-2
ASHEGGYGYT
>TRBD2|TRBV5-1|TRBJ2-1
ASSPAPSGSWDEQF
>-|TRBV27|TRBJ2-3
ASSSRTGRDTDTQY
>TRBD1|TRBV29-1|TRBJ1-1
SVEEGAAF
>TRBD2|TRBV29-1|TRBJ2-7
VGTSGSNEQY
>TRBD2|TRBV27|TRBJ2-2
ASSWGSGRKDTGELF
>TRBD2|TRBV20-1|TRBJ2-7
SARDQAAGVWYEQY
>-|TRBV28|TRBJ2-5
ASSSSSGAKETQY
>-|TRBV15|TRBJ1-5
ATSPQGQVSNQPQH
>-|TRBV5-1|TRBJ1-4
ASRSGTLGENEKLF
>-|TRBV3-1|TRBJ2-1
ASSQDIGSHEQF
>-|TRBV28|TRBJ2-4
ASSLPGEAKNIQY
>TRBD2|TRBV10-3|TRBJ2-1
AISESEGTSGIWEQF
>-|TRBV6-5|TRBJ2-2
ASSDSALRGELF
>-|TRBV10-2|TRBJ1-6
ASSESQGNSSPLH
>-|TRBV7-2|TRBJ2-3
ASSLVRGASTDTQY
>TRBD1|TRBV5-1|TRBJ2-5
ASTAFTGEETQY
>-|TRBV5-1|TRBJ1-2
ASSLGVRETKSFYGYT
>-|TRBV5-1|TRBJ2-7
ASSLKSPQGAGEQY
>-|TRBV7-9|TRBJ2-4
ASSSQKGRDAIQY
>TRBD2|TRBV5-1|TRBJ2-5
ASSPSGISSGETQY
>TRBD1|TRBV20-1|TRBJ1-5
SARGDRGLKRH
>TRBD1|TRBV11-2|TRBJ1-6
ASSLAGQGGSPLH
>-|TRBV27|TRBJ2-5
ASSSSGLFQETQY
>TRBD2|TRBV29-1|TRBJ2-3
SEPGLAPTRPTDTQY
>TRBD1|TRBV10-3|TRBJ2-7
AIGASATGGYEQY
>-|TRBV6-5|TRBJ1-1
ASSYSGSEAF
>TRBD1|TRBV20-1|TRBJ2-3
SADYSRDRGAPDTQY
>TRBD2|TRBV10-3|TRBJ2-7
AITTDPLAGGNEQY
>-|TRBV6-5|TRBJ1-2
ASSLGGQPYGYT
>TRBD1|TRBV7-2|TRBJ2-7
ASSRKFVGQDLTYEQY
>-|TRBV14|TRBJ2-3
ASSQGTLVTDTQY
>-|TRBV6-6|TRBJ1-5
AIRDGDQPQH
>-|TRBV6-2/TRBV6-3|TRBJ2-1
ASSYSSVNSYNEQF
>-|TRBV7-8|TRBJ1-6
ASSLGAAGNSPLH
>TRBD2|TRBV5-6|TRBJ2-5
ASSYWRGLAEGETQY
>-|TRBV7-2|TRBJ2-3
ASSLARGRAQY
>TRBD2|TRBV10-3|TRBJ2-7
AISPGLADYEQY
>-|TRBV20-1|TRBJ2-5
SASGQTRGTQY
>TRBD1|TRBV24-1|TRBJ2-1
ATSDGTATLYNEQF
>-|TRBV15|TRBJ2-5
ATSRAGEETQY
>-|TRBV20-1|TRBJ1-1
SAREMTDTEAF
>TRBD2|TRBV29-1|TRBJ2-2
SVARTIGGAYSGELF
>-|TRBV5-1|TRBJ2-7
ASSPDGTSSYEQY
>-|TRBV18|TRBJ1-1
ASSGTVNTEAF
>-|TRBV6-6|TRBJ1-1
AGEDGVNTEAF